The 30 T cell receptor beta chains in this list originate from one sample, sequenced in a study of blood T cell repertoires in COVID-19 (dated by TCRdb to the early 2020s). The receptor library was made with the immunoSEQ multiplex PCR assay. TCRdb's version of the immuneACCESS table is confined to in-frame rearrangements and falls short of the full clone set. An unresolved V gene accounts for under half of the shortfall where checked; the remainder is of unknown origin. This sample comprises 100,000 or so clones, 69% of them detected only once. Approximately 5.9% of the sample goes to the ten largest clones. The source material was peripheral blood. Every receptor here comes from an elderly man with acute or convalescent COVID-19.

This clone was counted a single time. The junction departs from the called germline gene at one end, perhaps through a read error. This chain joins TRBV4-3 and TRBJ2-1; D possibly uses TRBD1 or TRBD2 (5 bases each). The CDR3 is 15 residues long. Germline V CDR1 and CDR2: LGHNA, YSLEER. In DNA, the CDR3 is TGCGCCAGCAGTCAAGAGGGGAGCTCCTACAATGAGCAGTTCTTC. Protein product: CASSQEGSSYNEQFF.

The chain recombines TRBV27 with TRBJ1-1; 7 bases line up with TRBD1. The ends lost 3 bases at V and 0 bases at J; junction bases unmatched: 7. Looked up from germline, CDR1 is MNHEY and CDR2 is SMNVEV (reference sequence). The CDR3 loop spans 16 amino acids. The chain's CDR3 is CASSFRQGNLNTEAFF. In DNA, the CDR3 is TGTGCCAGCAGTTTTAGACAGGGAAATTTGAACACTGAAGCTTTCTTT.

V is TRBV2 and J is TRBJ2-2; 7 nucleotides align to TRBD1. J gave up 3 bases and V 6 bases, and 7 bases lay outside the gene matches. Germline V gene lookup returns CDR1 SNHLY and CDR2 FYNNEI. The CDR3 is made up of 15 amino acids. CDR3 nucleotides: TGTGCCAGCAGACGACAGGGAATGGACACCGGGGAGCTGTTTTTT. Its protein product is CASRRQGMDTGELFF.

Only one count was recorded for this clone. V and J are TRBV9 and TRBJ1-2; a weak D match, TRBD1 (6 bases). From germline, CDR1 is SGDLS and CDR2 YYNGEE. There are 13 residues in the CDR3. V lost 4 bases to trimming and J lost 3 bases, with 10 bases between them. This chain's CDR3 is CASSTGFDYGYTF. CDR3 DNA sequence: TGTGCCAGCAGCACAGGGTTCGACTATGGCTACACCTTC.

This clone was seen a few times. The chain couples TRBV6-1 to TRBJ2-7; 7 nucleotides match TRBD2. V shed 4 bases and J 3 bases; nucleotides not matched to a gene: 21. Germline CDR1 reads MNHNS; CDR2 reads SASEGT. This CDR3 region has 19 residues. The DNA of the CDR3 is TGTGCCAGCAGTGCGCCACCGGGACTACCCCGAGATAGACACTACGAGCAGTACTTC. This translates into CASSAPPGLPRDRHYEQYF.

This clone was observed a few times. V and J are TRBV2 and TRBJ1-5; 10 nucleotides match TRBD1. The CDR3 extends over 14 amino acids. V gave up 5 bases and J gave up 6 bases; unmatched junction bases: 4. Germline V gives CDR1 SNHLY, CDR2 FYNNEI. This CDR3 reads CASSTDRGRQPQHF. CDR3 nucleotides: TGTGCCAGCAGTACCGACAGGGGGCGTCAGCCCCAGCATTTT.

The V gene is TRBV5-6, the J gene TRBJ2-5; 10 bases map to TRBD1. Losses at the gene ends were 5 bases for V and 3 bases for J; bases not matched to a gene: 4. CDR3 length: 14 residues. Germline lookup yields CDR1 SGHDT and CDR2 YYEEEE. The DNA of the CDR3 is TGTGCCAGCAGACCGACAGGGGGCAAAGAGACCCAGTACTTC. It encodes CASRPTGGKETQYF. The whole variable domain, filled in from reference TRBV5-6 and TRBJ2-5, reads DAGVTQSPTHLIKTRGQQVTLRCSPKSGHDTVSWYQQALGQGPQFIFQYYEEEERQRGNFPDRFSGHQFPNYSSELNVNALLLGDSALYLCASRPTGGKETQYFGPGTRLLVL.

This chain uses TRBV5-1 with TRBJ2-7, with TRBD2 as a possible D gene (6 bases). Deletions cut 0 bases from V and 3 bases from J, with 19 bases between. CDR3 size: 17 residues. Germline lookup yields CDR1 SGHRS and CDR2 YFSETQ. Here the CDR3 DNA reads TGCGCCAGCAGCTTGGATGCCGGCGGGACTTTAGACTACGAGCAGTACTTC. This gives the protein CASSLDAGGTLDYEQYF. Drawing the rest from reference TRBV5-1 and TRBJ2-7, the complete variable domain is KAGVTQTPRYLIKTRGQQVTLSCSPISGHRSVSWYQQTPGQGLQFLFEYFSETQRNKGNFPGRFSGRQFSNSRSEMNVSTLELGDSALYLCASSLDAGGTLDYEQYFGPGTRLTVT.

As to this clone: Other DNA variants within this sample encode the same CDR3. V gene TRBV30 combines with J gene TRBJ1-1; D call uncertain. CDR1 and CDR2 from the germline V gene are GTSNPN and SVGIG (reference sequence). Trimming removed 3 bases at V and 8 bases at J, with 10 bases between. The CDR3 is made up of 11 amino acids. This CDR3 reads CAWSPTREAFF. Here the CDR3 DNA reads TGTGCCTGGAGCCCAACCAGGGAAGCTTTCTTT.

The CDR3, as DNA: TGTGCCAGCAGTGAATCTATAACTAGCGGGAGGAAGGATACGCAGTATTTT. Amino acids: CASSESITSGRKDTQYF. V and J are TRBV2 and TRBJ2-3; 12 bases line up with TRBD2. CDR1 SNHLY and CDR2 FYNNEI come from the germline V gene. Losses at the gene ends were 2 bases for V and 6 bases for J; bases not matched to a gene: 9. The CDR3 loop spans 17 amino acids.

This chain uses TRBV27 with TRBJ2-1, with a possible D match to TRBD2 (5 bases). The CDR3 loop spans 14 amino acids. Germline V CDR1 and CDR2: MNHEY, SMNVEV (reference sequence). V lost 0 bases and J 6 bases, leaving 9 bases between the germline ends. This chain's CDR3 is CASSLSLASNEQFF. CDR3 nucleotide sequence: TGTGCCAGCAGTTTATCCCTAGCCTCCAATGAGCAGTTCTTC.

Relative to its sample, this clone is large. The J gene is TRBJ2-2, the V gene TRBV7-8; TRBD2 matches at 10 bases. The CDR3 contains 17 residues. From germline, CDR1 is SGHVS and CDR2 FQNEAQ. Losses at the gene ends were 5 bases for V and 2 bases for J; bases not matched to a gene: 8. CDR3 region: CASSALAGGGNTGELFF. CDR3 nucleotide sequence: TGTGCCAGCAGCGCTTTAGCGGGAGGCGGAAACACCGGGGAGCTGTTTTTT.

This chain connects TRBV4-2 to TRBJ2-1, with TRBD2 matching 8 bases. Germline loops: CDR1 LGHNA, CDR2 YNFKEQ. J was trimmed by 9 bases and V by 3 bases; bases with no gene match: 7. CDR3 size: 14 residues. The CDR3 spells CASSHGREGSEQFF. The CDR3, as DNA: TGTGCCAGCAGCCATGGACGGGAGGGAAGTGAGCAGTTCTTC.

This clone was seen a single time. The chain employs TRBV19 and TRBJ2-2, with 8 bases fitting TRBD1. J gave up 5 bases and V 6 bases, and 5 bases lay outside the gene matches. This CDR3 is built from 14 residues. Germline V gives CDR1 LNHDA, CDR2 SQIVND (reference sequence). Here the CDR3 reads CASRYRGRTGELFF. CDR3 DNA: TGTGCCAGTAGGTACAGGGGGAGGACCGGGGAGCTGTTTTTT.

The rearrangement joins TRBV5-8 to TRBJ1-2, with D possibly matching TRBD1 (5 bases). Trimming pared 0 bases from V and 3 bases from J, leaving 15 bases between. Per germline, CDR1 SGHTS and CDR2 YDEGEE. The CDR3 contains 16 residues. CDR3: CASSLATLDRDYGYTF. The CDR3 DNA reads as TGTGCCAGCAGCTTGGCTACGCTAGACAGAGACTATGGCTACACCTTC.

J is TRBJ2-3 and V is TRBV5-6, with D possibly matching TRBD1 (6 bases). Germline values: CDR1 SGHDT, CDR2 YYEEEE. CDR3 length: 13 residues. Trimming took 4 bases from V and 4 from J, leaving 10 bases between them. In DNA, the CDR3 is TGTGCCAGCAGCATCCAGGGGTCAGATACGCAGTATTTT. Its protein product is CASSIQGSDTQYF.

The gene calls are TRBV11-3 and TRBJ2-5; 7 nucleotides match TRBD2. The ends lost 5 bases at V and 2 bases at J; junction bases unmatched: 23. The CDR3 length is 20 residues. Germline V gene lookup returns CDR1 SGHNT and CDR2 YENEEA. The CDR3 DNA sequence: TGTGCCAGCAGCCAAGGAGGGCCGGGGCAGGGCCGGGGGGTACAAGAGACCCAGTACTTC. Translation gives CASSQGGPGQGRGVQETQYF.

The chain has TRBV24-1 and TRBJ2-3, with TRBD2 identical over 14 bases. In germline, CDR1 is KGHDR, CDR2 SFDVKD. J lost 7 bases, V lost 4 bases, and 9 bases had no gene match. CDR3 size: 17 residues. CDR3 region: CATSDGGLAGGSNTQYF. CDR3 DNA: TGTGCCACCAGTGACGGTGGACTAGCGGGAGGCTCTAATACGCAGTATTTT.

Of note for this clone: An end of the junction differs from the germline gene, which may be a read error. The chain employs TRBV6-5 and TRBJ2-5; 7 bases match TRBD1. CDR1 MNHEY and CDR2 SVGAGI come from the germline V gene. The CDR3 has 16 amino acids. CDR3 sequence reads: CASSYTMTGWQEAQYF. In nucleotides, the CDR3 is TGTGCCAGCAGTTACACAATGACAGGGTGGCAAGAGGCCCAGTACTTC.

The CDR3 loop reads CASSPGTGVNEQFF. The CDR3 DNA reads TGTGCCAGTAGTCCCGGGACAGGGGTCAATGAGCAGTTCTTC. This chain links TRBV27 with TRBJ2-1; TRBD1 aligns across 10 bases. Germline values: CDR1 MNHEY, CDR2 SMNVEV (reference sequence). The CDR3 runs to 14 residues. J gave up 6 bases and V 9 bases, and 8 bases lay outside the gene matches.

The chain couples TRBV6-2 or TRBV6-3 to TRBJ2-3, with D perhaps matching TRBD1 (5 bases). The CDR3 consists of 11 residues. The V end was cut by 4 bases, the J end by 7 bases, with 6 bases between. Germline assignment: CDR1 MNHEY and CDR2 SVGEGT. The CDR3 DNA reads TGTGCCAGCAGTTCAGGGAATACGCAGTATTTT. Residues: CASSSGNTQYF.

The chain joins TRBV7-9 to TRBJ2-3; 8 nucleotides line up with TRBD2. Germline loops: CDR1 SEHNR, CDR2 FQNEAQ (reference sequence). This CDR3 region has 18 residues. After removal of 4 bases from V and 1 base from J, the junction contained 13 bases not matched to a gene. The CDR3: CASSSSGGRPGGTDTQYF. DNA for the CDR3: TGTGCCAGCAGCTCTTCGGGCGGGAGGCCAGGGGGCACAGATACGCAGTATTTT. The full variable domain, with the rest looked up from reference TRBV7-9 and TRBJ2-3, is DTGVSQNPRHKITKRGQNVTFRCDPISEHNRLYWYRQTLGQGPEFLTYFQNEAQLEKSRLLSDRFSAERPKGSFSTLEIQRTEQGDSAMYLCASSSSGGRPGGTDTQYFGPGTRLTVL.

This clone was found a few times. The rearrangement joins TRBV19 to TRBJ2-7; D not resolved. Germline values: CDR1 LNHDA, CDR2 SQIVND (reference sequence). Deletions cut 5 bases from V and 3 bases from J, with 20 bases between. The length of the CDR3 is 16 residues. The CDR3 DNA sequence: TGTGCCAGTAGTGTCTCTCCCCCGCGGCCGCGCTACGAGCAGTACTTC. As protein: CASSVSPPRPRYEQYF.

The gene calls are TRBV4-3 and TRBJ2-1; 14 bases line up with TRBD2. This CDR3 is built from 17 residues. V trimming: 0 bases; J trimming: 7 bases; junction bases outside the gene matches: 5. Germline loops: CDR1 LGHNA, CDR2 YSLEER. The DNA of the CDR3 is TGCGCCAGCAGCCAAGATCAGACTAGCGGGAGGGGAAATGAGCAGTTCTTC. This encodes CASSQDQTSGRGNEQFF.

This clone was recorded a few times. The CDR3 DNA sequence: TGCGCCAGCAGCTTGGTCCTAGGGACAAACAATAACAATGAGCAGTTCTTC. Its translation is CASSLVLGTNNNNEQFF. This chain joins TRBV5-1 and TRBJ2-1; perhaps TRBD1 as D (6 bases). Germline CDR1 reads SGHRS; CDR2 reads YFSETQ. The CDR3 contains 17 residues. The V end was cut by 0 bases, the J end by 5 bases, with 18 bases between.

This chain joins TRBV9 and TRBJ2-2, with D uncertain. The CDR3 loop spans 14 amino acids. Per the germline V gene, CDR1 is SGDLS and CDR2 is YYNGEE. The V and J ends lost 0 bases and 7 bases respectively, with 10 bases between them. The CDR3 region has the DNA TGTGCCAGCAGCGTAGCCGAGATCCGCGGGGAGCTGTTTTTT. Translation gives CASSVAEIRGELFF.

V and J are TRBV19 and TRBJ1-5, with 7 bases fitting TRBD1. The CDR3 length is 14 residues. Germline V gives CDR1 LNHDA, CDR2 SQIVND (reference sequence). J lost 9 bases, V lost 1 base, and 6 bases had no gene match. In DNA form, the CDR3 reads TGTGCCAGTAGTATAGTGACAGGGTTACGGCCCCAGCATTTT. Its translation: CASSIVTGLRPQHF.

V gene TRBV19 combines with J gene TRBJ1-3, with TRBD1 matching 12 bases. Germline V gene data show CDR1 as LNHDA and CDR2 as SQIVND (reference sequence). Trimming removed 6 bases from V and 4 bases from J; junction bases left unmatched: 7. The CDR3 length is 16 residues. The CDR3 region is CASSRPGTGGGNTIYF. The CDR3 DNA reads TGTGCCAGTAGCCGACCCGGGACAGGGGGCGGAAACACCATATATTTT.

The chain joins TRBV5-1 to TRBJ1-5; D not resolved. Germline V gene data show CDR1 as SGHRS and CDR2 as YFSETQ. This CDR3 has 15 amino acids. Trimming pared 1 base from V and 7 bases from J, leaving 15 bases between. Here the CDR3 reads CASSLSGSPSQPQHF. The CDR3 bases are TGCGCCAGCAGCTTGTCTGGGAGCCCGAGCCAGCCCCAGCATTTT.

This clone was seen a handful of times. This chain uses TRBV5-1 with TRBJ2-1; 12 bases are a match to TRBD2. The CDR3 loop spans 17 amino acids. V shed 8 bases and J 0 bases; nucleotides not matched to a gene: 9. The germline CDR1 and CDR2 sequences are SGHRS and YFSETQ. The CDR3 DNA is TGCGCCAGTGCGGGACTAGCGGGCACCTCCTCCTACAATGAGCAGTTCTTC. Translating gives CASAGLAGTSSYNEQFF. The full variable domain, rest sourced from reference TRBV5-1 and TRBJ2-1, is KAGVTQTPRYLIKTRGQQVTLSCSPISGHRSVSWYQQTPGQGLQFLFEYFSETQRNKGNFPGRFSGRQFSNSRSEMNVSTLELGDSALYLCASAGLAGTSSYNEQFFGPGTRLTVL.